What follows describes a single T cell receptor beta chain. This clone was seen just once. The target of this receptor is not known. Base qualities are not recorded, but no much larger clone differs from it by a single base. The CDR3 regions of human TCRbeta chains were subjected to immunosequencing. As for the authors' bioinformatics: TCRs in the repertoires were compared against a reference library of SARS-CoV-2-specific TCRs that had been generated with the MIRA antigen-specificity platform. Breadth was defined as the fraction of unique TCRs that were SARS-CoV-2-associated, and depth was defined as the fraction of total T cells that were SARS-CoV-2-associated. Each spike-specific TCR was assigned to its reactive spike region and to a CD4 or CD8 class using the MIRA data. Log10-transformed breadth and depth values were compared by one-way ANOVA with Sidak's multiple comparisons tests. What TCRdb holds here is the immuneACCESS table cut down to in-frame rearrangements. Part of the clones is not present; checked against another copy, under half of the missing clones reflect an unresolved V gene, and the others are unexplained. V and J calls and clone size are copied from that table; D and trimming were computed from the DNA. Within this sample are some 150,000 clones, with 80% to 95% of them counted one time only. The top ten constitute under 4% of the sample.

Sequences DFQATT (CDR1) and SNEGSKA (CDR2) are obtained from the germline V gene (reference sequence). V trim: 3 bases; J trim: 0 bases; unmatched bases: 9. The cysteine opens and the phenylalanine closes a CDR3 of 17 amino acids. This entry keeps only the CDR3 DNA: 51 bases, framed from base 1. The data belong to a study of T cell responses to AZD1222 COVID-19 vaccine (dated by TCRdb to the early 2020s). Describing the broader study: TCR sequencing was performed for fewer than 250 trial participants, of whom about 210 were given two doses of AZD1222 and 26 were given two doses of MenACWY control vaccine. Enrollment into the trials was organized by age into subgroups of 18-55, 56-69 and 70-plus years, and those subgroups contained approximately 160, 26 and 62 TCR-sequenced participants, respectively.

Read against the paper, the sample's time point label means: about 28 days (+/-7) after the second vaccine dose. AZD1222 recipients whose second dose came at about 4 weeks and those whose second dose came at about 12 weeks were combined into one group, since spike-specific TCR depth and breadth did not differ between the two schedules. Vaccinee samples were obtained from the UK trials COV001 and COV002, which included a single-blind randomized controlled phase 2/3 trial of AZD1222 (ChAdOx1 nCoV-19) in healthy adults. For TCRbeta chain sequencing, PBMC samples from trial participants were taken at day 0 and at day 28 after the second dose. Overall study outcomes, separate from this receptor: The vaccine-associated CD4 TCRs covered the entire spike protein, and the dominant responses fell in regions 160-218 and 743-854. Conclusions about previously exposed vaccinees were limited because only six AZD1222 recipients were SARS-CoV-2 seropositive at baseline. Most participants were white British and females outnumbered males, and the authors suggested that clonal diversity may have been underestimated. Epitopes outside the regions mutated in the B.1.351 and B.1.1.7 variants were reportedly recognized by nearly half of the unique spike-specific TCRs. No day 14 peak-response samples were available, so repertoires were characterized only after the peak T cell response. After two AZD1222 doses, both the breadth and the depth of spike-specific TCRs were significantly higher than at day 0 and than in MenACWY recipients. The 56-69-year group was small, and its depth increase did not reach significance, likely because of low power.

The source was peripheral blood, collected 28 days after the second AZD1222 dose. The sequence joins TRBV20-1 to TRBJ2-3; a stretch of 10 junction bases matches TRBD2. The receptor comes from an adult who received the AZD1222 COVID-19 vaccine. The CDR3 protein is CSASRSWGLASTDTQYF. The nucleotides are TGCAGTGCTAGTAGATCATGGGGACTAGCGAGCACAGATACGCAGTATTTT.